This T cell receptor beta chain is drawn from a study of blood T cell repertoires in COVID-19. The method was immunoSEQ multiplex PCR; TCRdb's version includes in-frame clones alone and lacks a portion of them. The sample lists more than 95,000 clones; roughly four fifths were seen once. CDR3 length equals 15 residues. With 1 base clipped from V and 6 bases from J, the junction kept 6 bases outside the gene matches. The germline V gene has CDR1 SGHTS and CDR2 YDEGEE. The chain links TRBV5-8 to TRBJ2-5; 10 bases are shared with TRBD2. The sequenced material came from peripheral blood. The receptor was isolated from a man younger than 45 with COVID-19, enrolled during active disease. The CDR3 region has the DNA TGTGCCAGCAGCTTGTTTAGCGGGGGGTTAAAGACCCAGTACTTC. Protein: CASSLFSGGLKTQYF.